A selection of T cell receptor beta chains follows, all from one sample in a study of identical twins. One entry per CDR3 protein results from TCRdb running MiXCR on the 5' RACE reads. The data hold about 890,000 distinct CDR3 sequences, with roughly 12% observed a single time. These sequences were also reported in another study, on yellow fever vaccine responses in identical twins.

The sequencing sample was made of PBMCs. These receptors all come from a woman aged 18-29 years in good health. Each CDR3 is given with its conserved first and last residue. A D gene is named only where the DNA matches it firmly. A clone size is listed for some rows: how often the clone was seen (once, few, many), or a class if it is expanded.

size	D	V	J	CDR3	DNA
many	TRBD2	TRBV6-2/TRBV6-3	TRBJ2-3	CASRKQGTSGADTQYF	TGTGCCAGCAGAAAACAAGGGACTAGCGGGGCAGATACGCAGTATTTT
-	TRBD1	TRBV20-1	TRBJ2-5	CSAWGQSRQETQYF	TGCAGTGCCTGGGGACAGAGTCGGCAAGAGACCCAGTACTTC
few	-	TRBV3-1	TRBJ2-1	CASSQARDSYNEQFF	TGTGCCAGCAGCCAAGCTAGGGACTCCTACAATGAGCAGTTCTTC
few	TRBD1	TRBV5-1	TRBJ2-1	CASSLEGVGTGPIF	TGCGCCAGCAGCTTGGAGGGGGTCGGGACAGGACCGATTTTC
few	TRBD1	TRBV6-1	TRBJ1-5	CATRQGLYGAQPQHF	TGTGCCACTAGACAGGGGCTTTACGGTGCTCAGCCCCAGCATTTT
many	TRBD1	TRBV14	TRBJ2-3	CASSQRDRGGTDTQYF	TGTGCCAGCAGCCAGAGGGACAGAGGGGGCACAGATACGCAGTATTTT
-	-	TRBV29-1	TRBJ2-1	CSVEELGRQTLSSYNEQFF	TGCAGCGTTGAAGAGTTGGGTAGGCAGACCCTTAGCTCCTACAATGAGCAGTTCTTC
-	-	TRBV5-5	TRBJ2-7	CASSLAGTRRYEQYF	TGTGCCAGCAGCTTGGCGGGGACACGCCGGTACGAGCAGTACTTC
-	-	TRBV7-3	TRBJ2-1	CASSPLPGPLDEQFF	TGTGCCAGCAGCCCGCTCCCGGGGCCTTTGGATGAGCAGTTCTTC
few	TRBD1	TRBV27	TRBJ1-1	CASKRGDRGVLGSTEAFF	TGTGCCAGCAAGAGGGGCGACAGGGGGGTACTCGGGTCGACTGAAGCTTTCTTT
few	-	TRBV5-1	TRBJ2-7	CASSSSMGSYEQYF	TGCGCCAGCAGCTCCTCCATGGGGTCCTACGAGCAGTACTTC
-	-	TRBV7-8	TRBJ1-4	CASSLFTSNEKLFF	TGTGCCAGCAGCTTGTTCACTAGTAATGAAAAACTGTTTTTT
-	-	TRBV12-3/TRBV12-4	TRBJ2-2	CASSPQAGGSGELFF	TGTGCCAGCAGTCCCCAGGCAGGAGGGTCCGGGGAGCTGTTTTTT
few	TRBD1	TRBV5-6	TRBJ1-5	CASSLAGTGFNQPQHF	TGTGCCAGCAGCTTGGCCGGGACAGGGTTCAATCAGCCCCAGCATTTT
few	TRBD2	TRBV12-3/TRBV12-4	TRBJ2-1	CASRKAGISSYNEQFF	TGTGCCAGCAGGAAAGCGGGGATAAGCTCCTACAATGAGCAGTTCTTC
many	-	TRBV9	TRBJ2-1	CASSVESGISYNEQFF	TGTGCCAGCAGCGTAGAATCAGGGATATCCTACAATGAGCAGTTCTTC
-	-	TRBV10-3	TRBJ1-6	CAIRTGADNSPLHF	TGTGCCATCAGGACAGGAGCGGATAATTCACCCCTCCACTTT
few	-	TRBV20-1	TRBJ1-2	CSAPDLYGYTF	TGCAGTGCCCCTGACCTCTATGGCTACACCTTC
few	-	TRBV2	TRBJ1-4	CASSELGAGNEKLFF	TGTGCCAGCAGTGAACTGGGGGCGGGTAATGAAAAACTGTTTTTT
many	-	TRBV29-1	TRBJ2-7	CSVAMGQGLSSYEQYF	TGCAGCGTTGCGATGGGGCAGGGGCTGAGCTCCTACGAGCAGTACTTC
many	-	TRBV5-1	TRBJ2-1	CASSLGGSAYNEQFF	TGCGCCAGCAGCTTGGGCGGTAGCGCTTACAATGAGCAGTTCTTC
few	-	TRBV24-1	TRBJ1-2	CATSDPGQDYGYTF	TGTGCCACCAGTGATCCGGGCCAGGACTATGGCTACACCTTC
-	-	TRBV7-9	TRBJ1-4	CASSSSAGFREKLFF	TGTGCCAGCAGCTCATCGGCAGGTTTCAGGGAAAAACTGTTTTTT
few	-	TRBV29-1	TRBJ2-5	CSVDRGGKTQYF	TGCAGCGTTGACAGGGGTGGGAAGACCCAGTACTTC
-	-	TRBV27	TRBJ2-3	CASSAGTRVSDTQYF	TGTGCCAGCAGTGCCGGGACTCGGGTGTCAGATACGCAGTATTTT
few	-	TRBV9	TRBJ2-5	CASSVRFGAETQYF	TGTGCCAGCAGCGTAAGGTTCGGAGCGGAGACCCAGTACTTC
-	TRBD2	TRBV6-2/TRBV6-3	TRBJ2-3	CASSRTRGLAGSPGTDTQYF	TGTGCCAGCAGCCGCACCCGCGGACTAGCGGGGTCCCCAGGCACAGATACGCAGTATTTT
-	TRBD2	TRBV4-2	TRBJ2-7	CASSQYLPAGDYEQYF	TGTGCCAGCAGCCAATATCTTCCTGCGGGAGATTACGAGCAGTACTTC
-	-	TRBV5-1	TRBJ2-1	CASSLGPVREQFF	TGCGCCAGCAGCTTGGGTCCGGTGCGTGAGCAGTTCTTC
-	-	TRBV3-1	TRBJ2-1	CASSPSWGSGNEQFF	TGTGCCAGCAGCCCCTCGTGGGGGTCGGGCAATGAGCAGTTCTTC
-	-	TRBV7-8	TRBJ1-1	CASSLDRTRVF	TGTGCCAGCAGCTTAGATCGGACTCGGGTTTTT
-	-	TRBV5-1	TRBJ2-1	CASSFRSPPGNEQFF	TGCGCCAGCAGCTTTAGATCCCCTCCCGGAAATGAGCAGTTCTTC
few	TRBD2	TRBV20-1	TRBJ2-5	CSAPPGGTNIQETQYF	TGCAGTGCCCCACCGGGCGGGACTAACATACAAGAGACCCAGTACTTC
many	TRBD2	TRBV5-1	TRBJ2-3	CASRYFAGEPNTQYF	TGCGCCAGCAGGTACTTTGCGGGAGAACCTAATACGCAGTATTTT
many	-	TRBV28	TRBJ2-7	CASSSPWTAYEQYF	TGTGCCAGCAGTTCCCCTTGGACAGCCTACGAGCAGTACTTC
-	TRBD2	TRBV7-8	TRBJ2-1	CASSLAGRLAGNEQFF	TGTGCCAGCAGCTTAGCGGGTCGGCTAGCGGGAAATGAGCAGTTCTTC
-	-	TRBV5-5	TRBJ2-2	CASSFLLYTGELFF	TGTGCCAGCAGCTTCCTACTCTATACCGGGGAGCTGTTTTTT
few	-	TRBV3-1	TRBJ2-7	CASSQRNYEQYF	TGTGCCAGCAGCCAGAGGAACTACGAGCAGTACTTC
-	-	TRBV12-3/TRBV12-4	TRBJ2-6	CASSFRESGANVLTF	TGTGCCAGCAGTTTCAGGGAATCTGGGGCCAACGTCCTGACTTTC
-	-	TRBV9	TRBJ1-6	CASSVDSSYNSPLHF	TGTGCCAGCAGCGTAGACAGCTCCTATAATTCACCCCTCCACTTT
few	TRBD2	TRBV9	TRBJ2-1	CASSIGTSGRWGSYNEQFF	TGTGCCAGCAGCATCGGGACTAGCGGGAGGTGGGGCTCCTACAATGAGCAGTTCTTC
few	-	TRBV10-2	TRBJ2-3	CASSASGDTQYF	TGCGCCAGCAGTGCATCGGGGGATACGCAGTATTTT
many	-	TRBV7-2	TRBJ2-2	CASSLGQGRTGELFF	TGTGCCAGCAGCTTAGGCCAGGGGCGTACCGGGGAGCTGTTTTTT
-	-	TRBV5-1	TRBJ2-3	CASTPEAPRTDTQYF	TGCGCCAGCACCCCGGAGGCCCCGAGGACAGATACGCAGTATTTT
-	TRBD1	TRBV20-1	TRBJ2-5	CSADRGGTQYF	TGCAGTGCGGACAGGGGGGGGACCCAGTACTTC
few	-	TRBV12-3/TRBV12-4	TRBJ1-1	CASSFGKGRTEAFF	TGTGCCAGCAGTTTCGGAAAAGGACGCACTGAAGCTTTCTTT
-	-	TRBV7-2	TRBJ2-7	CASSKTRTYEQYF	TGTGCCAGCAGCAAGACTAGGACCTACGAGCAGTACTTC
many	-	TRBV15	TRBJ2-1	CATGLGEQFF	TGTGCCACCGGATTAGGTGAGCAGTTCTTC
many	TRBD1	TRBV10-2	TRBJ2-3	CASSGFWDREIDTQYF	TGCGCCAGCAGTGGGTTTTGGGACAGGGAGATAGATACGCAGTATTTT
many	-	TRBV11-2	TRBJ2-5	CASSRGIQETQYF	TGTGCCAGCAGCCGAGGGATCCAAGAGACCCAGTACTTC
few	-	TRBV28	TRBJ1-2	CATLREEEARGGYTF	TGTGCCACCCTAAGGGAGGAAGAGGCGAGAGGCGGCTACACCTTC
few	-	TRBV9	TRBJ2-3	CASSVGGRF	TGTGCCAGCAGCGTAGGGGGGAGGTTT
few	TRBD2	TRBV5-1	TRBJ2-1	CASSLGTSGRTYNEQFF	TGCGCCAGCAGCTTAGGGACTAGCGGGAGAACGTACAATGAGCAGTTCTTC
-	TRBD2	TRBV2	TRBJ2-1	CASKELAGLSLFF	TGTGCCAGCAAGGAACTAGCGGGACTATCTCTGTTCTTC
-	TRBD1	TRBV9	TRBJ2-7	CASSGGGQGAYEQYF	TGTGCCAGCAGCGGGGGGGGACAGGGGGCCTACGAGCAGTACTTC
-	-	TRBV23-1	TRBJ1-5	CASSHAAGDYRRCQPQHF	TGCGCCAGCAGTCATGCGGCAGGGGATTACCGTCGTTGTCAGCCCCAGCATTTT
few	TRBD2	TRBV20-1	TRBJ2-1	CSAPTSGTPNEQFF	TGCAGTGCTCCCACTAGCGGGACGCCCAATGAGCAGTTCTTC